Below, one T cell receptor (beta chain) is given with its context. Its antigen is still unknown. The CDR3 runs to 14 residues. CDR1 is MNHEY, CDR2 SMNVEV, per germline (reference sequence). V dropped 1 base and J dropped 7; count of bases not matched to a gene: 2. PCR employed 60 Vbeta and 13 Jbeta primers. The data were produced by immunoSEQ multiplex PCR, yet TCRdb's version contains in-frame clones alone and is incomplete. This sample has approximately 56,000 clones, with roughly 72% found just once. The data were obtained in a study of cytomegalovirus exposure and HLA in healthy donors. General study points: Cytomegalovirus status, reportedly, was diagnosed with high specificity and sensitivity by the classifier.

The sample consisted of PBMCs. This chain links TRBV27 with TRBJ2-3; 10 nucleotides agree with TRBD2. The origin of this receptor is a woman in her 50s in good health and CMV-seropositive. Here the CDR3 reads CASSLWTSGNTQYF. CDR3 DNA: TGTGCCAGCAGTTTATGGACTAGCGGAAATACGCAGTATTTT.